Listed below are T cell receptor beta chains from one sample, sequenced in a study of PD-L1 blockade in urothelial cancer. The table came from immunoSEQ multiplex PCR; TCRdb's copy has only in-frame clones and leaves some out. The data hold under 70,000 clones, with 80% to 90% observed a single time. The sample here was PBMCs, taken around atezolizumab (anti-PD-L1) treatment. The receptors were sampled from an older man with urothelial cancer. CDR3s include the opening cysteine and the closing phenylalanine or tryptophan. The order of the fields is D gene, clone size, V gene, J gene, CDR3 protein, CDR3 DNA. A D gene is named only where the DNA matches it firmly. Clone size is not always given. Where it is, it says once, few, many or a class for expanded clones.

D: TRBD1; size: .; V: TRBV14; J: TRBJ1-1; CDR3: CASSLDRVTEAFF; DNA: TGTGCCAGCAGCCTTGACAGGGTTACTGAAGCTTTCTTT
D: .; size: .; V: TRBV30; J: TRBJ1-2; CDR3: CAWRLGQIYGYTF; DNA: TGTGCCTGGAGGTTAGGACAGATCTATGGCTACACCTTC
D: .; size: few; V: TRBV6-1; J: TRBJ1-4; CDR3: CASSSRGLGEKLFF; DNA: TGTGCCAGCAGTTCGCGCGGCTTGGGTGAAAAACTGTTTTTT
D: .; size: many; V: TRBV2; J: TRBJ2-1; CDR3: CASSVATWREQFF; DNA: TGTGCCAGCAGCGTTGCAACATGGAGGGAGCAGTTCTTC
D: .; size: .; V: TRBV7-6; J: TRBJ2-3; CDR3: CASSRGSTDTQYF; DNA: TGTGCCAGCAGCCGGGGATCCACAGATACGCAGTATTTT
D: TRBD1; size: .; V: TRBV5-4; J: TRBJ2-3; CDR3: CASSATGGRTDTQYF; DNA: TGTGCCAGCAGCGCGACAGGGGGCCGAACAGATACGCAGTATTTT
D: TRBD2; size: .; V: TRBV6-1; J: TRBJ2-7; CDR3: CASSDRSGGVRNF; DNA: TGTGCCAGCAGCGACCGTTCGGGGGGTGTTCGCAACTTC
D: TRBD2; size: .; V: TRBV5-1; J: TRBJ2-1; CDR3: CASSPAGTSLNEQFF; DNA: TGCGCCAGCAGCCCGGCCGGGACTAGCCTCAATGAGCAGTTCTTC
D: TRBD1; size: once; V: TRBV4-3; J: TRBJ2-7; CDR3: CASSPGQGAKEQYF; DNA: TGCGCCAGCAGCCCGGGACAGGGGGCGAAAGAGCAGTACTTC
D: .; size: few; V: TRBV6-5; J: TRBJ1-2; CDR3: CASSLNFGQYGYTF; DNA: TGTGCCAGCAGCCTGAACTTCGGACAGTATGGCTACACCTTC
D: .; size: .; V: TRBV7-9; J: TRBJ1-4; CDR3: CASGRDTGEKLFF; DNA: TGTGCCAGCGGCCGGGACACCGGTGAAAAACTGTTTTTT
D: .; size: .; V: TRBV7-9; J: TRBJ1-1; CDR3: CASRNQGRNTEAFF; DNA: TGTGCCAGCAGAAATCAGGGGAGGAACACTGAAGCTTTCTTT
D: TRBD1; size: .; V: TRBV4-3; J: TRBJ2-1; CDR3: CASSQHRGPRLKDNEQFF; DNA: TGCGCCAGCAGCCAACACAGGGGGCCTAGATTGAAGGACAATGAGCAGTTCTTC